The 20 T cell receptor beta chains below were found in one sample sequenced in a study of vaccination and CD4 T cells after COVID-19. Which antigens these TCRs recognize remains unknown. Treatment in this sample: approximately nine-day PBMC culture with coronavirus spike peptide pools or control peptides (ViraFEST assay). Before the COVID-19 pandemic (2011-2018), CD4+ T cells were obtained from the unexposed donor. Cultured CD4+ T cells had their DNA profiled by the Oncomine TCR Beta short-read assay. Genomic DNA from cultured CD4+ T cells was extracted. TCRdb reprocessed the PCR reads with MiXCR, giving one entry per CDR3 protein. The sample consists of roughly 9,100 distinct CDR3 sequences, about 35% of them appearing once. Sequenced input: CD4+ T cells from blood, cultured in vitro. The source of these receptors is a human donor in good health.

This clonotype was detected a few times. V is TRBV6-1 and J is TRBJ1-2; 7 nucleotides line up with TRBD1. Trimming took 6 bases from V and 1 from J; bases not matched to a gene: 5. The CDR3 is 14 residues long. Germline CDR1 MNHNS, CDR2 SASEGT. CDR3 residues: CASRTDRVNYGYTF. The CDR3 DNA sequence: TGTGCCAGCAGAACCGACAGGGTTAACTATGGCTACACCTTC.

This chain uses TRBV4-3 with TRBJ2-1; 16 positions agree with TRBD2. The CDR3 covers 19 residues. Germline V gene sequence: CDR1 LGHNA, CDR2 YSLEER. J gave up 6 bases and V 1 base, and 9 bases lay outside the gene matches. The CDR3 DNA reads as TGCGCCAGCAGCCAAGGGAGCGGGACTAGCGGGAGGGCCGCCAATGAGCAGTTCTTC. Amino acid sequence: CASSQGSGTSGRAANEQFF.

This sequence joins TRBV6-2 or TRBV6-3 and TRBJ2-7; 10 nucleotides line up with TRBD1. Trimming took 6 bases from V and 4 from J; bases not matched to a gene: 12. The CDR3 totals 16 residues. The V gene's germline CDR1 is MNHEY and CDR2 SVGEGT. CDR3 bases: TGTGCCAGCAGCCTTCGACCGGGACAGGGGTTTTACGAGCAGTACTTC. It codes for CASSLRPGQGFYEQYF.

Only a few counts were recorded for this clonotype. This sequence joins TRBV21-1 and TRBJ2-7; TRBD1 was called by the table and not checked on the DNA. TRBV21-1 is recorded as a pseudogene. This CDR3 region has 15 residues. For the CDR3, the DNA is TGTGCCAGCAGCGAATCCGGGACAGGGGATTACGAGCAGTACTTC. Translated: CASSESGTGDYEQYF.

The V and J genes are TRBV7-3 and TRBJ1-1, with a possible D match to TRBD1 (6 bases). CDR3 length equals 16 residues. The germline V and J ends were trimmed by 0 bases and 5 bases, with 16 bases remaining between them. Germline CDR1 SGHTA, CDR2 FQGTGA. The CDR3 nucleotides are TGTGCCAGCAGCTTAACCGGGGGGCAGGGACGGACTGAAGCTTTCTTT. The encoded protein is CASSLTGGQGRTEAFF.

V is TRBV20-1 and J is TRBJ2-5, with unresolved D. Germline V gives CDR1 DFQATT, CDR2 SNEGSKA (reference sequence). Trimming removed 2 bases at V and 7 bases at J, with 23 bases between. The CDR3 is made up of 16 amino acids. CDR3: CSARPGVAPTVGTQYF. The CDR3 nucleotides are TGCAGTGCTAGACCTGGGGTAGCTCCCACTGTGGGGACCCAGTACTTC.

The genes are TRBV20-1 and TRBJ1-5, with D uncertain. Germline V gene sequence: CDR1 DFQATT, CDR2 SNEGSKA (reference sequence). Deletions cut 5 bases from V and 5 bases from J, with 13 bases between. The CDR3 is 13 amino acids. CDR3 coding DNA: TGCAGTGCTGAAGCCCGAGCCTATCAGCCCCAGCATTTT. It is translated as CSAEARAYQPQHF.

CDR3 sequence reads: CASSPQGGANYGYTF. CDR3 bases: TGTGCCAGCTCACCGCAGGGAGGGGCTAACTATGGCTACACCTTC. J is TRBJ1-2 and V is TRBV18; D might be TRBD1 (5 bases). The ends were cut back, 3 bases at V and 0 bases at J, with 11 bases in the middle. Germline CDR1 KGHSH, CDR2 LQKENI. CDR3 size: 15 residues.

This sequence joins TRBV6-2 or TRBV6-3 and TRBJ1-2, with D maybe TRBD1 (5 bases). This CDR3 has 14 residues. Between the trimmed V and J ends, which lost 5 bases and 5 bases, there was a span of 15 bases. Per germline, CDR1 MNHEY and CDR2 SVGEGT. The DNA of the CDR3 is TGTGCCAGCAGTCCACGGGACCCGTCTTATGGCTACACCTTC. This encodes CASSPRDPSYGYTF.

The chain employs TRBV6-8 and TRBJ2-7, with D maybe TRBD2 (9 bases). The ends were cut back, 8 bases at V and 4 bases at J, with 45 bases in the middle. The CDR3 spans 23 residues. Germline V gene data show CDR1 as MNHGY and CDR2 as SAAAGT. CDR3 coding DNA: TGTGCCAGCTCTGAGACTCGGACAGGGTACACGCTAGCGGGACTCACCGTTGGTTACGAGCAGTACTTC. This encodes CASSETRTGYTLAGLTVGYEQYF.

The CDR3 region is CASTMGGGVETQYF. The CDR3 DNA reads TGTGCCAGCACCATGGGGGGGGGTGTGGAGACCCAGTACTTC. The V call is TRBV7-3, the J call TRBJ2-5, with TRBD2 matching over 7 bases. The CDR3 covers 14 residues. V trimming: 7 bases; J trimming: 5 bases; junction bases outside the gene matches: 10. CDR1 and CDR2 from the germline V gene are SGHTA and FQGTGA.

The chain couples TRBV6-1 to TRBJ1-5; 8 nucleotides line up with TRBD1. Germline CDR1 reads MNHNS; CDR2 reads SASEGT. This CDR3 is 13 amino acids long. The V gene end was trimmed by 8 bases and the J gene end by 7 bases; junction bases not matched to a gene: 7. CDR3 in DNA: TGTGCCAGCGCCGGACAGGGAAGACAGCCCCAGCATTTT. Translation gives CASAGQGRQPQHF.

The chain couples TRBV6-2 or TRBV6-3 to TRBJ2-1; maybe TRBD2 (6 bases). Germline CDR1 MNHEY, CDR2 SVGEGT. V lost 2 bases and J lost 5, with 7 bases in between. The length of the CDR3 is 13 residues. The CDR3 spells CASSYRENNEQFF. Written as DNA, the CDR3 is TGTGCCAGCAGTTACCGGGAGAACAATGAGCAGTTCTTC.

The chain carries TRBV7-2 and TRBJ1-1, with 7 bases identical to TRBD1. Trimming cost V 5 bases and J 1 base; bases outside gene matches: 4. Germline CDR1 and CDR2: SGHTA and FQGNSA. This CDR3 is 14 amino acids long. In DNA form, the CDR3 reads TGTGCCAGCAGCACCCACAGGGGGAACACTGAAGCTTTCTTT. It codes for CASSTHRGNTEAFF. Variable domain in full (rest from reference TRBV7-2 and TRBJ1-1): GAGVSQSPSNKVTEKGKDVELRCDPISGHTALYWYRQSLGQGLEFLIYFQGNSAPDKSGLPSDRFSAERTGGSVSTLTIQRTQQEDSAVYLCASSTHRGNTEAFFGQGTRLTVV.

The J gene is TRBJ2-1, the V gene TRBV6-2 or TRBV6-3, with D hard to call. The V and J ends lost 0 bases and 6 bases respectively, with 6 bases between them. Germline CDR1 and CDR2: MNHEY and SVGEGT. The CDR3 runs 13 residues. The CDR3 DNA sequence: TGTGCCAGCAGTTACTCAGAACTCAATGAGCAGTTCTTC. Protein sequence: CASSYSELNEQFF.

This rearrangement joins TRBV6-1 to TRBJ2-7; D ambiguous. This CDR3 is built from 17 residues. V lost 8 bases and J 5 bases, leaving 28 bases between the germline ends. Germline V gene sequence: CDR1 MNHNS, CDR2 SASEGT. CDR3 residues: CASQPPGPNPLPDEQYF. CDR3 in DNA: TGTGCCAGCCAACCGCCCGGGCCTAACCCCCTTCCAGACGAGCAGTACTTC.

This clonotype has a handful of counts. CDR3 sequence: CASSLAGDNTGELFF. Here the CDR3 DNA reads TGTGCCAGCAGCTTAGCAGGTGACAACACCGGGGAGCTGTTTTTT. The J gene is TRBJ2-2, the V gene TRBV7-9, with D uncertain. V was trimmed by 0 bases and J by 2 bases, leaving 7 bases between them. The CDR3 has 15 amino acids. Germline V gene lookup returns CDR1 SEHNR and CDR2 FQNEAQ (reference sequence).

This clonotype occurred a few times. The V gene is TRBV6-5, the J gene TRBJ2-7; D unresolved. In germline, CDR1 is MNHEY, CDR2 SVGAGI. This CDR3 region has 14 residues. V lost 4 bases to trimming and J lost 6 bases, with 16 bases between them. The CDR3 DNA is TGTGCCAGCAGTTCACTCCTTTCGACTTCCGAGCAGTACTTC. This codes for CASSSLLSTSEQYF.

This chain links TRBV28 with TRBJ1-1, with unresolved D. Per germline, CDR1 MDHEN and CDR2 SYDVKM. The CDR3 consists of 13 residues. V lost 5 bases and J 10 bases, leaving 17 bases between the germline ends. As DNA, the CDR3 is TGTGCCAGCAGTCCTCAAGACCACGGCGGAGCTTTCTTT. It specifies CASSPQDHGGAFF.

This clonotype was observed a few times. V usage is TRBV15 and J usage is TRBJ2-1, with TRBD2 matching 12 bases. CDR1 is LNHNV and CDR2 is YYDKDF in the germline V gene (reference sequence). The CDR3 is made up of 16 amino acids. V lost 5 bases and J lost 9; bases outside the gene matches: 11. The CDR3 here is CATSRGLAGGLSEQFF. In DNA form, the CDR3 reads TGTGCCACCAGCCGGGGACTAGCGGGTGGTCTGAGTGAGCAGTTCTTC. The complete variable domain, with remaining parts taken from reference TRBV15 and TRBJ2-1, reads DAMVIQNPRYQVTQFGKPVTLSCSQTLNHNVMYWYQQKSSQAPKLLFHYYDKDFNNEADTPDNFQSRRPNTSFCFLDIRSPGLGDTAMYLCATSRGLAGGLSEQFFGPGTRLTVL.